The clone carrying this T cell receptor (beta chain) was recorded at least ten times. What it binds is not known. The sample originates from a study of blood T cells in healthy people across ages. Findings and limits, study-wide: PBMC samples, being unsorted, prevented any conclusive comparison of naive and antigen-experienced cells. Per-million-T-cell TCR beta diversity fell roughly linearly with age.

It was with a sample-barcoded 5' primer and a J-beta primer mix that a second PCR of about 7 to 12 cycles was run. One entry per CDR3 protein results from TCRdb running MiXCR on the 5' RACE reads. This sample has more than 650,000 distinct CDR3 sequences, with 22% found just once. V lost 5 bases and J 0 bases, leaving 5 bases between the germline ends. The germline CDR1 and CDR2 sequences are SNHLY and FYNNEI. This CDR3 is built from 13 residues. Donors gave 8.5 to 10 milliliters of peripheral blood apiece. This sequence joins TRBV2 and TRBJ2-1, with unresolved D. The receptor was derived from a man in his 70s in good health. What was sequenced was blood. The CDR3 DNA is TGTGCCAGCAGTAGGAGCTCCTACAATGAGCAGTTCTTC. This translates into CASSRSSYNEQFF.